Sequencing of this T cell receptor (beta chain) was carried out in a study of shared clonotypes between healthy human individuals. Whole-study context: For every donor, three CD4 naive, three CD4 memory, two CD8 naive and one CD8 memory plates were used.

Whole-study findings and limits: Sharing across four donors was highest in naive CD4 (roughly 5%) and lowest in memory CD8 (approximately 0.4%).

Germline lookup yields CDR1 GTSNPN and CDR2 SVGIG (reference sequence). The CDR3 has 12 residues. V was pared by 3 bases and J by 1 base, with 4 bases between. Each replicate PCR on the sorted subsets used 150 to 200 ng DNA (approximately 33,000 T cell genomes). Some clones are missing from TCRdb's copy, which holds only in-frame ones; the method was immunoSEQ multiplex PCR. Of about 1 million clones in the sample, 75% are singletons; the top ten hold 1.5%. Memory CD4+ cells were the fraction left after CD45RA+ naive selection. Concerning this clone itself: Its target is unknown.

This TCR derives from a man younger than 30 in good health. The chain carries TRBV30 and TRBJ1-3; D unresolved. The sample comprised memory CD4+ T cells sorted from blood. Subset meaning: CD45RA-negative fraction. The CDR3 nucleotides read TGTGCCTGGAGAAATTCTGGAAACACCATATATTTT. It yields the protein CAWRNSGNTIYF.